Each of the 27 T cell receptor beta chains below was sequenced from the same sample in a study of T cells in women clearing cervical HPV infection. The assay was immunoSEQ multiplex PCR, and TCRdb's table has in-frame clones only and misses some. This table lists approximately 40,000 clones. Input material: blood buffy coat. The receptors shown here come from a woman aged 18-69 years with a cervical HPV16 infection that either progressed to CIN3+ or cleared (not recorded which).

Notes on this clone: The read ends 3 residues shy of where the CDR3 ends; the end is completed using the germline J gene. The V gene is TRBV27, the J gene TRBJ1-5; no definite D call. The CDR3 sequence is 14 residues long. V lost 6 bases, J lost 0 bases, and 9 bases lay in between. Germline values: CDR1 MNHEY, CDR2 SMNVEV (reference sequence). The CDR3 here is CASSPTNSNQPQHF. Incomplete CDR3 DNA: TGTGCCAGCAGCCCCACTAATAGCAATCAGCCC.

With respect to this clone: From the germline J gene comes the end of the CDR3, since the read stops 3 residues before it. The chain carries TRBV19 and TRBJ1-3; 9 bases map to TRBD1. The CDR3 covers 15 residues. With 5 bases clipped from V and 4 bases from J, the junction kept 6 bases outside the gene matches. The germline gives CDR1 LNHDA, CDR2 SQIVND (reference sequence). The CDR3: CASSGQGLTGNTIYF. CDR3 bases read: TGTGCCAGTAGTGGACAGGGGCTAACGGGAAACACC.

As for this clone: From the germline J gene comes the end of the CDR3, since the read stops 3 residues before it. The chain joins TRBV5-6 to TRBJ1-2; 8 bases map to TRBD1. The germline gives CDR1 SGHDT, CDR2 YYEEEE. There are 14 residues in the CDR3. CDR3 DNA, as far as it was read: TGTGCCAGCAGCTTGGTAACAGGGGGGAGCGGC. Translation: CASSLVTGGSG. The CDR3, in full, reads CASSLVTGGSGYTF.

The part of the CDR3 DNA that was read is TGTGCCAGCCGGGGGGGGGAGCAAGAGACC. It is translated as CASRGGEQET. The whole CDR3 is CASRGGEQETQYF. The V and J genes are TRBV19 and TRBJ2-5, with 8 bases lining up with TRBD2. The CDR3 end lies 3 residues beyond the end of the read and is filled in from the germline J gene. V was clipped by 9 bases and J by 2 bases; unmatched bases: 5. CDR3 size: 13 residues. Germline V gene data show CDR1 as LNHDA and CDR2 as SQIVND (reference sequence).

On this clone itself: The read ends 3 residues early relative to the CDR3; the germline J gene fills the gap. The chain joins TRBV20-1 to TRBJ1-1; possibly TRBD1 for D (5 bases). Germline lookup yields CDR1 DFQATT and CDR2 SNEGSKA (reference sequence). This CDR3 is built from 14 residues. Trimming took 1 base from V and 7 from J, leaving 16 bases between them. CDR3 residues: CSARGLAGTFEAFF. CDR3 DNA (partial): TGCAGTGCTAGAGGTTTGGCAGGGACTTTTGAA.

The CDR3 DNA, read in part, is TGTGCCAGCACCCTGGCGGGGGTAAGGACCGAG. Its translation: CASTLAGVRTE. The entire CDR3 sequence reads CASTLAGVRTEQYF. This sequence joins TRBV5-4 and TRBJ2-7; 7 bases agree with TRBD2. The read ends 3 residues shy of where the CDR3 ends; the end is completed using the germline J gene. In germline, CDR1 is SGHNT, CDR2 YYREEE (reference sequence). This CDR3 has 14 amino acids. V gave up 6 bases and J gave up 6 bases; unmatched junction bases: 12.

As to this clone: The CDR3 goes on 3 residues after the read ends, and that part is filled in from the germline J gene. The chain uses TRBV20-1 and TRBJ2-7; perhaps TRBD2 as D (5 bases). Per the germline V gene, CDR1 is DFQATT and CDR2 is SNEGSKA (reference sequence). V shed 7 bases and J shed 5 bases, with 12 bases lying between them. The length of the CDR3 is 11 residues. The DNA read from the CDR3 is TGCAGTGGGAGCCCCGGGGACGAG. This encodes CSGSPGDE. Given in full, the CDR3 is CSGSPGDEQYF.

Note on this clone: Read sequence stops 3 residues before the CDR3 end, and the germline J gene provides the missing end. J is TRBJ2-5 and V is TRBV5-1; D is undetermined. The V gene's germline CDR1 is SGHRS and CDR2 YFSETQ. The CDR3 extends over 13 amino acids. Trimming shortened V by 1 base and J by 4 bases, and 8 bases separated the two germline ends. CDR3 bases read: TGCGCCAGCAGCTTGAACAGTGCAGAGACC. Amino acid sequence: CASSLNSAET. The full CDR3 sequence reads CASSLNSAETQYF.

Worth noting for this clone: Sequencing ends 3 residues short of the CDR3 end; the germline J gene provides the rest. The J gene is TRBJ1-1, the V gene TRBV14; 8 bases match TRBD1. V shed 1 base and J 3 bases; nucleotides not matched to a gene: 7. CDR1 SGHDN and CDR2 FVKESK come from the germline V gene. This CDR3 has 16 residues. The CDR3 sequence is CASSQGRGRSDTEAFF. The DNA read from the CDR3 is TGTGCCAGCAGCCAAGGCAGGGGGCGGTCTGACACTGAA. Based on the CDR3 plus reference TRBV14 and TRBJ1-1, the full variable domain is EAGVTQFPSHSVIEKGQTVTLRCDPISGHDNLYWYRRVMGKEIKFLLHFVKESKQDESGMPNNRFLAERTGGTYSTLKVQPAELEDSGVYFCASSQGRGRSDTEAFFGQGTRLTVV.

A note on this clone: The read terminates 3 residues ahead of where the CDR3 ends, so the germline J gene completes it. The chain joins TRBV20-1 to TRBJ1-4; D gene uncertain. CDR3 length equals 16 residues. V was pared by 2 bases and J by 8 bases, with 21 bases between. Germline V lookup: CDR1 DFQATT, CDR2 SNEGSKA (reference sequence). The sequenced CDR3 bases are TGCAGTGCTAGAAATCGAGTCGGTCGGTCTCGAGAAAAA. This sequence encodes CSARNRVGRSREK. The CDR3, in full, reads CSARNRVGRSREKLFF.

Note on this clone: The read falls 3 residues short of the CDR3 end, and the missing part is taken from the germline J gene. J is TRBJ1-1 and V is TRBV2; D perhaps matches TRBD1 (6 bases). Germline-derived CDR1 and CDR2 are SNHLY and FYNNEI. The length of the CDR3 is 17 residues. V lost 11 bases, J lost 0 bases, and 25 bases lay in between. The CDR3 DNA, read in part, is TGTGCCGGACGAATCGTCGGAGAGGGGGTAATGAACACTGAA. Protein product: CAGRIVGEGVMNTE. The complete CDR3 sequence is CAGRIVGEGVMNTEAFF.

To note about this clone: The sequenced fragment ends 3 residues before the CDR3 boundary, so the rest is inferred from the germline J gene. The chain has TRBV5-1 and TRBJ2-1; 13 bases align to TRBD2. The junction had 3 bases not matched to a gene; V was cut back by 4 bases and J by 2 bases. CDR1 is SGHRS, CDR2 YFSETQ, per germline. This CDR3 region has 16 residues. The CDR3 bases that were read are TGCGCCAGCAGCGCCGGACTAGCGGGGGCCTACAATGAG. Protein: CASSAGLAGAYNE. The whole CDR3 is CASSAGLAGAYNEQFF.

To note about this clone: The DNA ends 3 residues before the CDR3 does, and the rest of the CDR3 is filled in from the germline J gene. The chain joins TRBV5-1 to TRBJ1-1, with a possible D match to TRBD1 (6 bases). Trimming shortened V by 5 bases and J by 3 bases, and 17 bases separated the two germline ends. Germline V lookup: CDR1 SGHRS, CDR2 YFSETQ. CDR3 length: 15 amino acids. CDR3 loop: CASSSSWGPYTEAFF. The part of the CDR3 DNA that was read is TGCGCCAGCAGTTCCTCGTGGGGGCCCTACACTGAA.

A remark on this clone: Coverage ceases 3 residues before the CDR3 finishes, and the germline J gene fills in the end. The chain joins TRBV5-1 to TRBJ1-4, with D possibly matching TRBD1 (5 bases). The CDR3 totals 15 residues. V was trimmed by 3 bases and J by 6 bases, leaving 15 bases between them. From germline, CDR1 is SGHRS and CDR2 YFSETQ. This CDR3 is CASSSIQGGDEKLFF. The DNA read from the CDR3 is TGCGCCAGCAGCTCGATTCAGGGTGGTGATGAAAAA.

Details on this clone: The CDR3 extends 3 residues past the end of the read, so its final part is completed from the germline J gene. V usage is TRBV28 and J usage is TRBJ2-5; weak D call: TRBD1 (5 bases). Germline CDR1 MDHEN, CDR2 SYDVKM. The CDR3 runs to 11 residues. The sequenced CDR3 bases are TGTGCCAGCAGTTCGACAGATACC. Translated: CASSSTDT. The complete CDR3 reads CASSSTDTQYF.

Remarks on this clone: The read stops 3 residues short of the end of the CDR3; the missing end is completed from the germline J gene. The chain joins TRBV18 to TRBJ2-2; 8 bases agree with TRBD2. This CDR3 region has 15 residues. V lost 5 bases to trimming and J lost 2 bases; unmatched junction nucleotides: 4. Germline lookup yields CDR1 KGHSH and CDR2 LQKENI. This CDR3 reads CASSSGGVNTGELFF. The covered CDR3 bases are TGTGCCAGCTCATCCGGGGGGGTCAACACCGGGGAG.

Comments on this clone: The observed sequence ends 3 residues before the CDR3 terminus, with the missing tail filled in from the germline J gene. J is TRBJ2-3 and V is TRBV7-6, with a tentative D call TRBD2 (6 bases). Germline CDR1 reads SGHVS; CDR2 reads FNYEAQ. This CDR3 has 15 amino acids. The V end lost 4 bases, the J end lost 0 bases, and 11 bases lay between the germline ends. Here the CDR3 reads CASSYMGGSTDTQYF. The CDR3 bases that were read are TGTGCCAGCAGCTACATGGGGGGAAGCACAGATACG.

Comments on this clone: The CDR3 extends 3 residues past the end of the read, so its final part is completed from the germline J gene. V is TRBV20-1 and J is TRBJ1-5; 7 bases match TRBD1. V was pared by 3 bases and J by 3 bases, with 5 bases of the junction left unmatched. Germline V gene sequence: CDR1 DFQATT, CDR2 SNEGSKA (reference sequence). CDR3 length: 14 amino acids. CDR3 bases read: TGCAGTGCTAGCAAGGGGGCAGTCAATCAGCCC. Translation gives CSASKGAVNQP. The CDR3 in full is CSASKGAVNQPQHF.

Regarding this clone: The read finishes 3 residues shy of the CDR3 end, and the germline J gene is used to complete it. This chain uses TRBV24-1 with TRBJ2-1, with a possible D match to TRBD1 (5 bases). Germline values: CDR1 KGHDR, CDR2 SFDVKD. This CDR3 is built from 16 residues. Trimming left V 8 bases short and J 0 bases short, with 16 bases between. Partial CDR3 DNA: TGTGCCACCACGGCAGGGTCGTTCCCCTCCTACAATGAG. This encodes CATTAGSFPSYNE. Given in full, the CDR3 is CATTAGSFPSYNEQFF.

A note on this clone: The read stops 3 residues short of the end of the CDR3; the missing end is completed from the germline J gene. The J gene is TRBJ2-6, the V gene TRBV14; the D gene is possibly TRBD2 (6 bases). V was cut by 1 base and J by 1 base, with 11 bases left in between. CDR1 is SGHDN, CDR2 FVKESK, per germline. The length of the CDR3 is 17 residues. The sequenced part of the CDR3 DNA is TGTGCCAGCAGCCAAGCCGACAGCGGGTCTGGGGCCAACGTC. Its translation: CASSQADSGSGANV. In full, the CDR3 reads CASSQADSGSGANVLTF. The whole variable domain, remainder taken from reference TRBV14 and TRBJ2-6, is EAGVTQFPSHSVIEKGQTVTLRCDPISGHDNLYWYRRVMGKEIKFLLHFVKESKQDESGMPNNRFLAERTGGTYSTLKVQPAELEDSGVYFCASSQADSGSGANVLTFGAGSRLTVL.

CDR3 amino acids: CASSPTLAGVVDTQYF. The part of the CDR3 DNA that was read is TGTGCCAGCAGCCCCACACTAGCGGGAGTAGTAGATACG. This chain uses TRBV4-2 with TRBJ2-3; 11 bases are a match to TRBD2. Read coverage stops 3 residues before the CDR3 terminus; the germline J gene supplies the remainder. V shed 4 bases, J shed 5 bases, and the junction held 8 bases outside the gene matches. The germline V gene encodes CDR1 LGHNA and CDR2 YNFKEQ. The CDR3 consists of 16 residues.

The CDR3: CASSRQGNTYEQYF. The part of the CDR3 DNA that was read is TGTGCCAGCAGCCGGCAGGGAAACACCTACGAG. The chain couples TRBV11-2 to TRBJ2-7, with D tentatively TRBD1 (5 bases). The read ends 3 residues shy of where the CDR3 ends; the end is completed using the germline J gene. There are 14 residues in the CDR3. Trimming shortened V by 5 bases and J by 2 bases, and 13 bases separated the two germline ends. Germline V CDR1 and CDR2: SGHAT, FQNNGV. The variable domain in full, completed from reference TRBV11-2 and TRBJ2-7, reads EAGVAQSPRYKIIEKRQSVAFWCNPISGHATLYWYQQILGQGPKLLIQFQNNGVVDDSQLPKDRFSAERLKGVDSTLKIQPAKLEDSAVYLCASSRQGNTYEQYFGPGTRLTVT.

Remarks on this clone: The read gets to within 3 residues of the CDR3 end, and the germline J gene fills in the rest. The gene calls are TRBV20-1 and TRBJ2-1, with 14 bases aligning to TRBD2. The germline CDR1 and CDR2 sequences are DFQATT and SNEGSKA (reference sequence). This CDR3 region has 15 residues. V shed 6 bases, J shed 8 bases, and the junction held 9 bases outside the gene matches. The part of the CDR3 DNA that was read is TGCAGTGCCAGTAGGGGGACTAGCGGGAGCGATGAG. It encodes CSASRGTSGSDE. The full CDR3 protein is CSASRGTSGSDEQFF.

For this clone: The read is 3 residues too short to cover the CDR3 end, so that end is filled in from the germline J gene. The chain combines TRBV5-1 with TRBJ2-2, with a possible D match to TRBD2 (6 bases). The CDR3 loop spans 16 amino acids. V lost 0 bases and J 2 bases, leaving 11 bases between the germline ends. The germline V gene has CDR1 SGHRS and CDR2 YFSETQ. The CDR3 loop is CASSLVGGVNTGELFF. Incomplete CDR3 DNA: TGCGCCAGCAGCTTGGTTGGCGGGGTAAACACCGGGGAG.

In regard to this clone: The read terminates 3 residues before the CDR3 end, so the remaining end is supplied by the germline J gene. The chain joins TRBV19 to TRBJ2-1; perhaps TRBD2 as D (6 bases). Germline CDR1 LNHDA, CDR2 SQIVND (reference sequence). The germline V and J ends were trimmed by 6 bases and 7 bases, with 22 bases remaining between them. The CDR3 covers 16 residues. The CDR3 protein is CASRPGGGRGENEQFF. CDR3 bases read: TGTGCCAGTAGGCCCGGGGGAGGCCGAGGGGAAAATGAG.

The CDR3 here is CASSAGLVYEQYF. CDR3 DNA, as far as it was read: TGTGCCAGCAGCGCGGGACTAGTTTACGAG. The chain has TRBV5-4 and TRBJ2-7; TRBD2 matches at 8 bases. Read data end 3 residues before the CDR3 end; the end is taken from the germline J gene. The germline gives CDR1 SGHNT, CDR2 YYREEE (reference sequence). This CDR3 is 13 amino acids long. V lost 4 bases, J lost 4 bases, and 4 bases stayed unmatched. Based on the CDR3 plus reference TRBV5-4 and TRBJ2-7, the full variable domain is ETGVTQSPTHLIKTRGQQVTLRCSSQSGHNTVSWYQQALGQGPQFIFQYYREEENGRGNFPPRFSGLQFPNYSSELNVNALELDDSALYLCASSAGLVYEQYFGPGTRLTVT.

Remarks on this clone: Read data end 3 residues before the CDR3 end; the end is taken from the germline J gene. The chain has TRBV5-4 and TRBJ2-1; TRBD2 might be the D (5 bases). Germline-derived CDR1 and CDR2 are SGHNT and YYREEE (reference sequence). Between the trimmed V and J ends, which lost 2 bases and 8 bases, there was a span of 17 bases. The CDR3 runs 15 residues. The CDR3 spells CASSLEGFLFDEQFF. The sequenced part of the CDR3 DNA is TGTGCCAGCAGCTTAGAGGGTTTTCTGTTCGATGAG.